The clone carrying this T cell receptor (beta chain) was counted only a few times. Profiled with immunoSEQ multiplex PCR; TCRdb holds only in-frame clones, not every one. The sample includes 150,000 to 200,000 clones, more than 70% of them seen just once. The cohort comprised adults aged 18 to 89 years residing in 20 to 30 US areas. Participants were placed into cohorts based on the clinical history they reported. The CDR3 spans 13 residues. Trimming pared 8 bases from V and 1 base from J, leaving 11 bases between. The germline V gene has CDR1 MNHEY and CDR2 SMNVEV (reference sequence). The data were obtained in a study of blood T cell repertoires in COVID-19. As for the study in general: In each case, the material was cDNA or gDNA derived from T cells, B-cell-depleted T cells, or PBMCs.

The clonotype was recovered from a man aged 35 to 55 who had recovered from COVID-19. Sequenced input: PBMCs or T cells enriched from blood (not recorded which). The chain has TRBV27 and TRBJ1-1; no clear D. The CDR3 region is CASRRSGNTEAFF. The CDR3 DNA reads TGTGCCAGCCGGAGGAGCGGGAACACTGAAGCTTTCTTT.